This T cell receptor beta chain was recorded in a study of T cell responses to AZD1222 COVID-19 vaccine. Data came from immunoSEQ multiplex PCR; TCRdb stores just in-frame clones and leaves some out. The sample lists 150,000 to 200,000 clones, 85% to 90% occurring once. The CDR3 covers 15 residues. Germline lookup yields CDR1 LNHDA and CDR2 SQIVND (reference sequence). The ends lost 3 bases at V and 2 bases at J; junction bases unmatched: 5. Sequencing was performed on peripheral blood, taken on day 0 of AZD1222 vaccination. The clonotype originates from an adult in good health. The genes are TRBV19 and TRBJ2-3; 7 bases line up with TRBD2. CDR3: CASSIGLADTDTQYF. The CDR3 region has the DNA TGTGCCAGTAGTATTGGGCTAGCGGACACAGATACGCAGTATTTT. Combining the CDR3 with reference TRBV19 and TRBJ2-3 gives the whole variable domain DGGITQSPKYLFRKEGQNVTLSCEQNLNHDAMYWYRQDPGQGLRLIYYSQIVNDFQKGDIAEGYSVSREKKESFPLTVTSAQKNPTAFYLCASSIGLADTDTQYFGPGTRLTVL.